Described below is a single TCR beta chain sequence and its context. V was pared by 8 bases and J by 4 bases, with 5 bases of the junction left unmatched. Germline CDR1 and CDR2: SNHLY and FYNNEI. CDR3 length: 13 amino acids. For TCR beta, libraries came from iRepertoire HTBI primers and Arm-PCR of CDR3 regions. TCRdb reanalysed the multiplex PCR reads using MiXCR and keeps one entry per CDR3 protein. In the table there are roughly 500,000 distinct CDR3 sequences, around 12% of which are singletons. This entry is derived from a study of regulatory T cells in long-lasting Graves disease. Specified time point: newly diagnosed GD, antithyroid drugs for less than 3 months. PBMC-derived RNA was used for the TCR library. The patients were enrolled through endocrinology in Xi'an, China. These same records also appear under a second study, on T cells in Graves' hyperthyroidism and ophthalmopathy. From that paper: The HTBI primer set was used in a first-round RT-PCR of the TCR CDR3.

This TCR was sampled from a woman in her thirties with Graves disease. This material consisted of peripheral blood mononuclear cells (PBMCs), taken at new diagnosis, from a patient treated with antithyroid drugs. This chain uses TRBV2 with TRBJ2-3, with 8 positions matching TRBD1. Here the CDR3 DNA reads TGTGCCAGCTGCAGGACAGGGTCAGATACGCAGTATTTT. Residues: CASCRTGSDTQYF.